Below are 26 T cell receptor beta chains sequenced from a single sample in a study of blood T cell repertoires in COVID-19. Profiling relied on immunoSEQ multiplex PCR, and the TCRdb table lists in-frame clones only, not all of them. The table has around 140,000 clones, 85% to 90% seen once. The sequencing input was peripheral blood. These receptors came from a man aged 70-80 years with active COVID-19.

This chain joins TRBV3-1 (or the pseudogene TRBV3-2) and TRBJ1-1, with D perhaps TRBD1 (6 bases). V was pared by 3 bases and J by 0 bases, with 14 bases between. The CDR3 loop spans 16 amino acids. Germline loops: CDR1 LGHDT, CDR2 YNNKEL (reference sequence). The CDR3 is CASSQQGPSVNTEAFF. CDR3 nucleotides: TGTGCCAGCAGCCAGCAGGGGCCGAGCGTGAACACTGAAGCTTTCTTT.

The V gene is TRBV2, the J gene TRBJ1-6; D ambiguous. The germline V gene encodes CDR1 SNHLY and CDR2 FYNNEI. The CDR3 has 15 amino acids. V lost 4 bases, J lost 6 bases, and 13 bases lay in between. Here the CDR3 DNA reads TGTGCCAGCAGTGGGCGACTTACCTTTAATTCACCCCTCCACTTT. Translated, it gives CASSGRLTFNSPLHF.

The J gene is TRBJ2-1, the V gene TRBV2, with 10 bases lining up with TRBD1. Germline loops: CDR1 SNHLY, CDR2 FYNNEI. This CDR3 is built from 13 residues. The V and J ends lost 6 bases and 9 bases, in that order; junction bases with no gene match: 5. This CDR3 is CASRGTGVGEQFF. The DNA of the CDR3 is TGTGCCAGCAGAGGGACAGGGGTTGGTGAGCAGTTCTTC.

The rearrangement uses TRBV11-2 and TRBJ2-7, with 9 bases lining up with TRBD1. V shed 5 bases and J 6 bases; nucleotides not matched to a gene: 11. The CDR3 runs to 15 residues. CDR1 is SGHAT and CDR2 is FQNNGV in the germline V gene. As DNA, the CDR3 is TGTGCCAGCAGCCCCCCGGGACAGGGTACGGGCGAGCAGTACTTC. As protein: CASSPPGQGTGEQYF.

V is TRBV3-1 (or the pseudogene TRBV3-2) and J is TRBJ2-7, with 13 bases fitting TRBD2. J gave up 2 bases and V 4 bases, and 2 bases lay outside the gene matches. CDR1 is LGHDT and CDR2 is YNNKEL in the germline V gene (reference sequence). CDR3 length equals 15 residues. CDR3 residues: CASSLGLAGAYEQYF. In DNA, the CDR3 is TGTGCCAGCAGCCTAGGACTAGCGGGAGCCTACGAGCAGTACTTC.

The chain couples TRBV2 to TRBJ2-1; D might be TRBD1 (5 bases). This CDR3 has 16 amino acids. V shed 6 bases and J shed 6 bases, with 21 bases lying between them. Germline assignment: CDR1 SNHLY and CDR2 FYNNEI. CDR3 protein: CASSVTPTQGSNEQFF. The CDR3 region has the DNA TGTGCCAGCAGCGTCACCCCTACTCAGGGAAGCAATGAGCAGTTCTTC.

This clone was counted a few times. Here the CDR3 reads CASSQGIQPQHF. CDR3 nucleotides: TGTGCCAGCAGCCAAGGTATTCAGCCCCAGCATTTT. This chain links TRBV3-1 (or the pseudogene TRBV3-2) with TRBJ1-5; no firm D call. This CDR3 is built from 12 residues. Germline CDR1 reads LGHDT; CDR2 reads YNNKEL (reference sequence). V lost 1 base and J lost 6, with 4 bases in between.

The chain carries TRBV10-1 and TRBJ2-1, with D unresolved. The CDR3 length is 16 residues. V shed 2 bases and J shed 0 bases, with 11 bases lying between them. The germline CDR1 and CDR2 sequences are WNHNN and SYGVQD (reference sequence). The CDR3 region has the DNA TGCGCCAGCAGTGAGCTGAAGCTACCCTCCTACAATGAGCAGTTCTTC. Its translation is CASSELKLPSYNEQFF.

The rearrangement uses TRBV19 and TRBJ2-7, with a weak D call TRBD2 (6 bases). Trimming shortened V by 2 bases and J by 7 bases, and 15 bases separated the two germline ends. The CDR3 spans 14 residues. Germline-derived CDR1 and CDR2 are LNHDA and SQIVND (reference sequence). CDR3 in DNA: TGTGCCAGTAGTATAAAAGGGAGGCGGTTAGAGCAGTACTTC. Translation: CASSIKGRRLEQYF. The entire variable domain, with the rest obtained from reference TRBV19 and TRBJ2-7, is as follows: DGGITQSPKYLFRKEGQNVTLSCEQNLNHDAMYWYRQDPGQGLRLIYYSQIVNDFQKGDIAEGYSVSREKKESFPLTVTSAQKNPTAFYLCASSIKGRRLEQYFGPGTRLTVT.

In its sample, this clone was seen a few times. J is TRBJ2-5 and V is TRBV10-3; TRBD2 agrees at 9 bases. Trimming cost V 0 bases and J 4 bases; bases outside gene matches: 3. The CDR3 consists of 15 residues. CDR1 ENHRY and CDR2 SYGVKD come from the germline V gene. CDR3 region: CAISESDSGGETQYF. The CDR3 DNA reads as TGTGCCATCAGTGAGTCAGATAGCGGGGGAGAGACCCAGTACTTC.

The chain employs TRBV18 and TRBJ2-2; 7 nucleotides line up with TRBD1. The CDR3 contains 14 residues. Germline V gene lookup returns CDR1 KGHSH and CDR2 LQKENI. Losses at the gene ends were 2 bases for V and 5 bases for J; bases not matched to a gene: 2. DNA of the CDR3: TGTGCCAGCTCACCAACAGGGGAAACCGGGGAGCTGTTTTTT. It is translated as CASSPTGETGELFF. The complete variable domain, with remaining parts taken from reference TRBV18 and TRBJ2-2, reads NAGVMQNPRHLVRRRGQEARLRCSPMKGHSHVYWYRQLPEEGLKFMVYLQKENIIDESGMPKERFSAEFPKEGPSILRIQQVVRGDSAAYFCASSPTGETGELFFGEGSRLTVL.

The J gene is TRBJ2-3, the V gene TRBV18; no firm D call. The germline gives CDR1 KGHSH, CDR2 LQKENI. The CDR3 runs 15 residues. V was cut by 1 base and J by 0 bases, with 8 bases left in between. The chain's CDR3 is CASSPLLESTDTQYF. CDR3 nucleotide sequence: TGTGCCAGCTCACCACTGCTAGAAAGCACAGATACGCAGTATTTT.

The chain's CDR3 is CASSSAEGVTTITPQHF. For the CDR3, the DNA is TGTGCCAGCAGTTCAGCCGAGGGGGTCACTACAATCACCCCCCAGCATTTT. The chain couples TRBV28 to TRBJ1-5; maybe TRBD1 (6 bases). V was trimmed by 4 bases and J by 10 bases, leaving 26 bases between them. Germline V lookup: CDR1 MDHEN, CDR2 SYDVKM. The length of the CDR3 is 17 residues.

V gene TRBV3-1 (or the pseudogene TRBV3-2) combines with J gene TRBJ2-7, with D maybe TRBD1 (5 bases). The germline V and J ends were trimmed by 2 bases and 4 bases, with 9 bases remaining between them. The CDR3 extends over 13 amino acids. CDR1 and CDR2 from the germline V gene are LGHDT and YNNKEL (reference sequence). The DNA of the CDR3 is TGTGCCAGCAGCCAAAATAGGGGTTACGAGCAGTACTTC. This translates into CASSQNRGYEQYF.

The CDR3 loop is CAWSVGSALNQPQHF. The CDR3 nucleotides are TGTGCCTGGAGTGTTGGATCAGCGCTTAATCAGCCCCAGCATTTT. V gene TRBV30 combines with J gene TRBJ1-5; D is undetermined. The CDR3 is made up of 15 amino acids. CDR1 GTSNPN and CDR2 SVGIG come from the germline V gene (reference sequence). Deletions cut 0 bases from V and 4 bases from J, with 13 bases between.

The chain links TRBV4-2 to TRBJ2-2; tentatively, D is TRBD2 (6 bases). Trimming cost V 1 base and J 7 bases, with 13 bases left between them. The CDR3 contains 15 residues. Germline V gives CDR1 LGHNA, CDR2 YNFKEQ. As DNA, the CDR3 is TGTGCCAGCAGCCAAGGCGGGGCGTGGGGCGGGGAGCTGTTTTTT. This codes for CASSQGGAWGGELFF.

The CDR3 is CASWDRDSYNSPLHF. The DNA for the CDR3 is TGTGCCAGCTGGGACCGGGACAGCTATAATTCACCCCTCCACTTT. The rearrangement joins TRBV2 to TRBJ1-6; 7 nucleotides agree with TRBD1. V lost 8 bases, J lost 3 bases, and 7 bases stayed unmatched. Germline CDR1 and CDR2: SNHLY and FYNNEI. This CDR3 has 15 residues.

The sample holds one count of this clone. CDR3 sequence reads: CASSLTQETQYF. CDR3 in DNA: TGTGCCAGCAGTTTGACACAAGAGACCCAGTACTTC. The chain joins TRBV28 to TRBJ2-5; D remains ambiguous. The CDR3 extends over 12 amino acids. Germline V gene data show CDR1 as MDHEN and CDR2 as SYDVKM. Between the trimmed V and J ends, which lost 3 bases and 2 bases, there was a span of 4 bases.

The chain recombines TRBV6-5 with TRBJ2-5; 11 nucleotides line up with TRBD1. Germline CDR1 is MNHEY and CDR2 is SVGAGI. There are 14 residues in the CDR3. V trimming: 6 bases; J trimming: 8 bases; junction bases outside the gene matches: 8. The CDR3 sequence is CASSLDRGRGTQYF. As DNA, the CDR3 is TGTGCCAGCAGCCTGGACAGGGGGCGGGGTACCCAGTACTTC.

The chain uses TRBV6-5 and TRBJ1-5; D might be TRBD1 (5 bases). CDR1 and CDR2 from the germline V gene are MNHEY and SVGAGI. The CDR3 runs 13 residues. Trimming left V 8 bases short and J 7 bases short, with 15 bases between. The CDR3 region is CASSGGFNQPQHF. CDR3 nucleotide sequence: TGTGCCAGCTCCGGGGGGTTCAACCAGCCCCAGCATTTT.

This clone was recorded at least ten times. The V call is TRBV5-1, the J call TRBJ2-7; 9 nucleotides align to TRBD1. This CDR3 region has 15 residues. With 3 bases clipped from V and 0 bases from J, the junction kept 4 bases outside the gene matches. Germline-derived CDR1 and CDR2 are SGHRS and YFSETQ. CDR3 sequence reads: CASSSTGQGSYEQYF. The CDR3 region has the DNA TGCGCCAGCAGCTCCACGGGACAGGGCTCCTACGAGCAGTACTTC.

The J gene is TRBJ2-5, the V gene TRBV11-2, with TRBD2 as a possible D gene (6 bases). V gave up 2 bases and J gave up 3 bases, with 22 bases separating them. CDR1 SGHAT and CDR2 FQNNGV come from the germline V gene. The CDR3 extends over 18 amino acids. CDR3 residues: CASSLSSLRDPREETQYF. The CDR3 DNA follows: TGTGCCAGCAGCTTATCTTCCCTGCGGGATCCGAGGGAAGAGACCCAGTACTTC.

The CDR3 sequence is CASSPQDRVVFFTEAFF. CDR3 DNA sequence: TGTGCCAGCAGTCCCCAGGACAGGGTTGTATTTTTCACTGAAGCTTTCTTT. This chain links TRBV27 with TRBJ1-1; 8 positions agree with TRBD1. This CDR3 contains 17 residues. Unmatched junction bases numbered 15, after V lost 5 bases and J lost 4 bases. The germline CDR1 and CDR2 sequences are MNHEY and SMNVEV (reference sequence).

The genes are TRBV5-6 and TRBJ1-1, with 8 bases that match TRBD1. After removal of 2 bases from V and 1 base from J, the junction contained 4 bases not matched to a gene. The CDR3 runs to 15 residues. Germline V lookup: CDR1 SGHDT, CDR2 YYEEEE. The CDR3: CASSFLDRGNTEAFF. CDR3 nucleotide sequence: TGTGCCAGCAGCTTCCTCGACAGGGGGAACACTGAAGCTTTCTTT.

This sequence joins TRBV7-2 and TRBJ2-3; D call uncertain. Looked up from germline, CDR1 is SGHTA and CDR2 is FQGNSA. V lost 2 bases, J lost 2 bases, and 8 bases lay in between. CDR3 length: 14 amino acids. CDR3 protein: CASSLNQATDTQYF. The CDR3, as DNA: TGTGCCAGCAGCTTAAATCAGGCCACAGATACGCAGTATTTT. The complete variable domain, with remaining parts taken from reference TRBV7-2 and TRBJ2-3, reads GAGVSQSPSNKVTEKGKDVELRCDPISGHTALYWYRQSLGQGLEFLIYFQGNSAPDKSGLPSDRFSAERTGGSVSTLTIQRTQQEDSAVYLCASSLNQATDTQYFGPGTRLTVL.

This chain links TRBV2 with TRBJ1-5, with D tentatively TRBD1 (6 bases). The V gene lost 5 bases and the J gene lost 0 bases, with 11 bases spanning the gap. Germline V gene sequence: CDR1 SNHLY, CDR2 FYNNEI. The CDR3 is 15 residues long. CDR3 DNA sequence: TGTGCCAGCAGTCAAACAGGGAATAGCAATCAGCCCCAGCATTTT. It specifies CASSQTGNSNQPQHF.